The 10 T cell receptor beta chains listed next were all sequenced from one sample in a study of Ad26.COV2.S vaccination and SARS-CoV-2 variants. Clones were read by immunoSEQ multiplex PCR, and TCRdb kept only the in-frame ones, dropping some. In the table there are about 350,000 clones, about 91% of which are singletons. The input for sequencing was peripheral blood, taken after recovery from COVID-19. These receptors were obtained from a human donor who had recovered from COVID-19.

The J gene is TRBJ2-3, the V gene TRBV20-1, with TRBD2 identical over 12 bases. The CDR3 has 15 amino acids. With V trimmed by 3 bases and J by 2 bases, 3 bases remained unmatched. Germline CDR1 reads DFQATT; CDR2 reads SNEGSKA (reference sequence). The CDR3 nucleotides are TGCAGTGCTAGTGGGACTAGCGGGTACACAGATACGCAGTATTTT. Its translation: CSASGTSGYTDTQYF.

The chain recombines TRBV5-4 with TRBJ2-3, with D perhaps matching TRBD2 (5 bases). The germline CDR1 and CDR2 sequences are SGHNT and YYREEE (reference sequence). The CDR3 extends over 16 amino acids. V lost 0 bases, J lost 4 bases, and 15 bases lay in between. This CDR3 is CASSLDRGRGADTQYF. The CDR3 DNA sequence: TGTGCCAGCAGCTTGGACCGAGGACGGGGTGCAGATACGCAGTATTTT.

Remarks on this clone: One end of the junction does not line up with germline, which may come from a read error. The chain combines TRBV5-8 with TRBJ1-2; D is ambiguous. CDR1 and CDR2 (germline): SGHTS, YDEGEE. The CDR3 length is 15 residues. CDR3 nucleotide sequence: TGTGCCAGCAGCCCGGTGGGCACTACGAGCTATGGATACACCTTC. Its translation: CASSPVGTTSYGYTF.

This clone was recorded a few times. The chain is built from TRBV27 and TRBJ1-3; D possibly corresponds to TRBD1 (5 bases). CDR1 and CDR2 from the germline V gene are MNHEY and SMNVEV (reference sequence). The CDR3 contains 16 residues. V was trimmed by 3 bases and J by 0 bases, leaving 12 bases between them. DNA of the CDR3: TGTGCCAGCAGTTTCTCAGGGTCAGGCTCTGGAAACACCATATATTTT. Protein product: CASSFSGSGSGNTIYF.

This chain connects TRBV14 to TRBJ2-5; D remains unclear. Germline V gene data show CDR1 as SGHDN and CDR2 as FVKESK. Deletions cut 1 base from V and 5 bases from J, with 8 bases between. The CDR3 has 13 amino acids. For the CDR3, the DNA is TGTGCCAGCAGCCAAGTCCCTCGGGAGACCCAGTACTTC. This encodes CASSQVPRETQYF. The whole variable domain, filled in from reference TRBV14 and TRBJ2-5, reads EAGVTQFPSHSVIEKGQTVTLRCDPISGHDNLYWYRRVMGKEIKFLLHFVKESKQDESGMPNNRFLAERTGGTYSTLKVQPAELEDSGVYFCASSQVPRETQYFGPGTRLLVL.

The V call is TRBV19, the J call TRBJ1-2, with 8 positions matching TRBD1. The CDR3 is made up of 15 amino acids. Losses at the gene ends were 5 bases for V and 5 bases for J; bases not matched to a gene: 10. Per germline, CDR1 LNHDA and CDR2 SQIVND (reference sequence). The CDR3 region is CASSESDRDDYGYTF. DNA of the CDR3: TGTGCCAGTAGTGAATCGGACAGGGACGATTATGGCTACACCTTC.

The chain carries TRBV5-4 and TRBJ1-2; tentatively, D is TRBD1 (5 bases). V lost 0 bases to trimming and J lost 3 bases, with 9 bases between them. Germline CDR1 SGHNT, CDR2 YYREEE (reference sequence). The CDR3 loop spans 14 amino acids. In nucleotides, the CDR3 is TGTGCCAGCAGCTTGGCTACAGGCCACTATGGCTACACCTTC. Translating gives CASSLATGHYGYTF. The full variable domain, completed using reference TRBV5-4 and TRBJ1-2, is ETGVTQSPTHLIKTRGQQVTLRCSSQSGHNTVSWYQQALGQGPQFIFQYYREEENGRGNFPPRFSGLQFPNYSSELNVNALELDDSALYLCASSLATGHYGYTFGSGTRLTVV.

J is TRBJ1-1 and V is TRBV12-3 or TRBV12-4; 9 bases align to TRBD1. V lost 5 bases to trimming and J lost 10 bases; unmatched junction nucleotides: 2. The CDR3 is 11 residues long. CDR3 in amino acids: CASSGQGRAFF. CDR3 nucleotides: TGTGCCAGCAGTGGACAGGGGAGAGCTTTCTTT.

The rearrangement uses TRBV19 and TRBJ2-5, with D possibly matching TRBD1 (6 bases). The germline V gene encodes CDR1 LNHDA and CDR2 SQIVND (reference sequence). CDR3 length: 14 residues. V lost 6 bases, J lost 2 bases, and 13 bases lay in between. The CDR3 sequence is CASRDAGTQETQYF. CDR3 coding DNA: TGTGCCAGTAGGGACGCCGGGACACAAGAGACCCAGTACTTC.

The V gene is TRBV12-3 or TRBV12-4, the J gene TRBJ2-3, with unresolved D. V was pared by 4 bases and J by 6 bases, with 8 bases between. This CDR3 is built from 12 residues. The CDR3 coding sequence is TGTGCCAGCAGTTACGGGCGGGATACGCAGTATTTT. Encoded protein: CASSYGRDTQYF.